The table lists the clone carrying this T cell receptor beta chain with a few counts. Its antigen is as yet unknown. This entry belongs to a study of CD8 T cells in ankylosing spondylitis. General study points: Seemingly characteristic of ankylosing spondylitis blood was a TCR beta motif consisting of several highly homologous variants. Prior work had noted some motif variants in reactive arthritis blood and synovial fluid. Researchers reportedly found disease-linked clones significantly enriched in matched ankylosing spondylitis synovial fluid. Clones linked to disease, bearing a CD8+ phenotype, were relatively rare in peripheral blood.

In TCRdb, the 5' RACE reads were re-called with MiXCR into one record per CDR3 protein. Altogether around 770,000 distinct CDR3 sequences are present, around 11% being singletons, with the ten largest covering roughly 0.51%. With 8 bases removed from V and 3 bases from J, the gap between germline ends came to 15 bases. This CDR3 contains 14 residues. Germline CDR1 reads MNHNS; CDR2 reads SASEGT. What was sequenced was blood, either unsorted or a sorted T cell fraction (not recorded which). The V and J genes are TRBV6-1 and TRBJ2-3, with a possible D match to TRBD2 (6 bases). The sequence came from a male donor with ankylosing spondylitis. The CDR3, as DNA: TGTGCCAGCCGGGGCGGGGTTTGGACAGATACGCAGTATTTT. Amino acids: CASRGGVWTDTQYF.